These 18 T cell receptor beta chains were sequenced from one sample in a study of T cells in Graves' hyperthyroidism and ophthalmopathy. RNA transcripts provided the source from which TCR beta CDR3 regions were amplified. In the first-round RT-PCR of the TCR CDR3, the HTBI primer set was used. From the multiplex PCR reads, TCRdb called clonotypes with MiXCR, one entry per CDR3 protein. This table holds hundreds of thousands of distinct CDR3 sequences, about 18% found once. The material sequenced was blood. The receptors stem from a woman between 18 and 29 years old with Graves' hyperthyroidism.

This clonotype was observed many times. V gene TRBV12-3 or TRBV12-4 combines with J gene TRBJ1-2; perhaps TRBD1 as D (6 bases). V was pared by 3 bases and J by 7 bases, with 27 bases between. CDR3 length equals 18 residues. For the CDR3, the DNA is TGTGCCAGCAGTTTGAACAGGGCTAACACCAACGCTCGGGGTGGCTACACCTTC. Amino acids: CASSLNRANTNARGGYTF.

This clonotype was observed many times. The V call is TRBV11-2, the J call TRBJ1-2; D unclear. From germline, CDR1 is SGHAT and CDR2 FQNNGV. Trimming removed 0 bases from V and 6 bases from J, with 17 bases in between. This CDR3 is 16 amino acids long. The CDR3 DNA follows: TGTGCCAGCAGCTTAGAGGGTACGGTGGTGATTCATGGCTACACCTTC. It translates to CASSLEGTVVIHGYTF.

This clonotype has at least ten counts. The chain couples TRBV30 to TRBJ2-2; the D is unclear. The CDR3 spans 17 residues. V was trimmed by 6 bases and J by 0 bases, leaving 20 bases between them. The germline CDR1 and CDR2 sequences are GTSNPN and SVGIG (reference sequence). CDR3 bases: TGTGCCTGTCCTCCCCGTAAGGGAACGACGAACACCGGGGAGCTGTTTTTT. Translation: CACPPRKGTTNTGELFF.

This clonotype was counted only a few times. For the CDR3, the DNA is TGTGCCAGCAGTTCCACCGGGACGGGGACCTACGAGCAGTACTTC. The encoded protein is CASSSTGTGTYEQYF. The rearrangement links TRBV28 to TRBJ2-7; the D gene could be TRBD1 or TRBD2 (5 bases each). The CDR3 extends over 15 amino acids. The germline V gene has CDR1 MDHEN and CDR2 SYDVKM. Deletions cut 4 bases from V and 2 bases from J, with 15 bases between.

This clonotype was detected ten times or more. The CDR3 region is CASSPGKGYTF. Here the CDR3 DNA reads TGTGCCAGCAGTCCAGGGAAAGGCTACACCTTC. The V gene is TRBV6-5, the J gene TRBJ1-2; possibly TRBD1 for D (5 bases). CDR3 length equals 11 residues. Trimming pared 5 bases from V and 8 bases from J, leaving 9 bases between. CDR1 MNHEY and CDR2 SVGAGI come from the germline V gene.

This clonotype came up many times. The genes are TRBV6-1 and TRBJ1-3; 7 nucleotides match TRBD1. Germline V gives CDR1 MNHNS, CDR2 SASEGT. This CDR3 has 16 residues. V lost 6 bases and J lost 5; bases outside the gene matches: 13. CDR3 protein: CASSTTLGQARNTIYF. The CDR3 nucleotides read TGTGCCAGCAGCACGACCCTAGGACAGGCCCGAAACACCATATATTTT.

In this sample, this clonotype turned up many times. The gene calls are TRBV7-2 and TRBJ1-1; D not resolved. The V gene's germline CDR1 is SGHTA and CDR2 FQGNSA. Between the trimmed V and J ends, which lost 5 bases and 3 bases, there was a span of 7 bases. The CDR3 loop spans 12 amino acids. CDR3 coding DNA: TGTGCCAGCAGCCCCTATGACACTGAAGCTTTCTTT. Encoded protein: CASSPYDTEAFF.

This clonotype appeared many times. This chain joins TRBV24-1 and TRBJ1-1, with 10 positions matching TRBD1. The germline gives CDR1 KGHDR, CDR2 SFDVKD. The V segment lost 10 bases and the J segment 4 bases; nucleotides outside the gene matches: 2. The CDR3 covers 12 residues. DNA for the CDR3: TGTGCCACTAGGGACAGGGGCACTGAAGCTTTCTTT. It encodes CATRDRGTEAFF.

The chain couples TRBV4-1 to TRBJ1-1; 9 positions match TRBD1. The germline CDR1 and CDR2 sequences are MGHRA and YSYEKL. The CDR3 consists of 15 residues. V shed 8 bases, J shed 1 base, and the junction held 8 bases outside the gene matches. The CDR3 here is CASQTGGGGNTEAFF. The CDR3, as DNA: TGCGCCAGCCAGACAGGGGGAGGAGGGAACACTGAAGCTTTCTTT.

This clonotype was counted at least ten times. The chain recombines TRBV2 with TRBJ2-3; possible D gene TRBD1, 6 bases. In germline, CDR1 is SNHLY, CDR2 FYNNEI. V was clipped by 6 bases and J by 5 bases, with 12 bases between them. CDR3 size: 13 residues. The CDR3 sequence: CASRPPGEDTQYF. The CDR3 DNA reads TGTGCCAGCAGGCCCCCAGGGGAAGATACGCAGTATTTT.

This clonotype was observed many times. The J gene is TRBJ2-5, the V gene TRBV20-1; D assignment may be TRBD1 or TRBD2 (5 bases each). V was shortened by 3 bases and J by 5 bases, with 16 bases between the two germline ends. The CDR3 length is 14 residues. Germline V gene sequence: CDR1 DFQATT, CDR2 SNEGSKA (reference sequence). CDR3 coding DNA: TGCAGTGCTAGTCGAGGGACGTTTGGGGAGACCCAGTACTTC. Residues: CSASRGTFGETQYF.

In its sample, this clonotype was seen many times. The genes are TRBV2 and TRBJ1-1; D is undetermined. V gave up 4 bases and J gave up 0 bases, with 9 bases separating them. Germline assignment: CDR1 SNHLY and CDR2 FYNNEI. The CDR3 totals 14 residues. Written as DNA, the CDR3 is TGTGCCAGCAGTGTAGCAGGCCTGAACACTGAAGCTTTCTTT. Translating it yields CASSVAGLNTEAFF.

This clonotype was found many times. V usage is TRBV27 and J usage is TRBJ2-5; no firm D call. V was shortened by 5 bases and J by 0 bases, with 16 bases between the two germline ends. This CDR3 spans 16 amino acids. CDR1 MNHEY and CDR2 SMNVEV come from the germline V gene (reference sequence). The CDR3 DNA reads TGTGCCAGCAGTGAACAACGGGCCTCGTACCAAGAGACCCAGTACTTC. Its protein is CASSEQRASYQETQYF.

This clonotype was observed many times. The V gene is TRBV28, the J gene TRBJ2-5; 12 nucleotides line up with TRBD2. The CDR3 totals 16 residues. Germline trimming cut 4 bases from V and 4 bases from J; bases unmatched to any gene: 7. CDR1 and CDR2 (germline): MDHEN, SYDVKM. The CDR3, as DNA: TGTGCCAGCAGTTCTCTAGCGGGGGGGGTGGGAGAGACCCAGTACTTC. Protein product: CASSSLAGGVGETQYF. Full variable domain (rest looked up from reference TRBV28 and TRBJ2-5): DVKVTQSSRYLVKRTGEKVFLECVQDMDHENMFWYRQDPGLGLRLIYFSYDVKMKEKGDIPEGYSVSREKKERFSLILESASTNQTSMYLCASSSLAGGVGETQYFGPGTRLLVL.

This clonotype was recorded a few times. The genes are TRBV7-2 and TRBJ2-5; possibly TRBD1 for D (5 bases). The V gene lost 5 bases and the J gene lost 1 base, with 17 bases spanning the gap. This CDR3 spans 16 amino acids. CDR1 SGHTA and CDR2 FQGNSA come from the germline V gene. CDR3 in DNA: TGTGCCAGCAGCGAAAGACAGCCAGGCCTCCAAGAGACCCAGTACTTC. Its protein product is CASSERQPGLQETQYF.

This clonotype was seen repeatedly, ten times or more. The chain uses TRBV29-1 and TRBJ2-2, with TRBD1 as a possible D gene (5 bases). Per the germline V gene, CDR1 is SQVTM and CDR2 is ANQGSEA. The CDR3 runs 15 residues. Trimming cost V 5 bases and J 4 bases, with 17 bases left between them. The CDR3 DNA is TGCAGCGTTTGGGGCGGTCGTACTCCCACCGGGGAGCTGTTTTTT. This encodes CSVWGGRTPTGELFF.

There are many counts of this clonotype. The V and J genes are TRBV29-1 and TRBJ1-3; no clear D gene. The CDR3 covers 12 residues. With 3 bases removed from V and 4 bases from J, the gap between germline ends came to 7 bases. Germline lookup yields CDR1 SQVTM and CDR2 ANQGSEA. The CDR3 sequence is CSVDGGGNTIYF. In DNA, the CDR3 is TGCAGCGTTGATGGTGGAGGAAACACCATATATTTT.

The V gene is TRBV12-3 or TRBV12-4, the J gene TRBJ1-5; 7 nucleotides match TRBD1. The CDR3 runs 13 residues. Trimming at V came to 6 bases and at J to 9 bases, leaving 8 bases not matched to a gene. CDR3 in amino acids: CASRRDSSWPQHF. The CDR3 DNA is TGTGCCAGCAGGCGGGACAGCTCCTGGCCCCAGCATTTT.